The rows below give T cell receptor beta chains drawn from one sample of a study of blood T cell repertoires in COVID-19. Data came from immunoSEQ multiplex PCR; TCRdb stores just in-frame clones and leaves some out. The data contain fewer than 500,000 clones, roughly nine tenths of them singletons. Sample: PBMCs or T cells enriched from blood (not recorded which). These receptors all stem from a man younger than 45 who had recovered from COVID-19. The CDR3 runs from the conserved cysteine through the conserved F or W. Fields, in order: CDR3 protein, CDR3 DNA, J gene, clone size, D gene, V gene. The D gene is left open where the match is weak. Only some rows state a clone size, as once, few, many or a class for expanded clones.

CASSFPAGRTTGQPQHF | TGTGCCAGCAGTTTTCCGGCGGGCAGGACCACCGGTCAGCCCCAGCATTTT | TRBJ1-5 | NA | NA | TRBV28
CASSTPPSTGELFF | TGTGCCAGCAGTACCCCCCCGAGTACCGGGGAGCTGTTTTTT | TRBJ2-2 | NA | NA | TRBV28
CASTRTDVYEQYF | TGTGCCAGCACCCGGACAGACGTTTACGAGCAGTACTTC | TRBJ2-7 | NA | NA | TRBV5-6
CASSLGDSNNSPLHF | TGTGCCAGCAGCCTGGGGGACAGTAATAATTCACCCCTCCACTTT | TRBJ1-6 | NA | TRBD1 | TRBV4-2
CASSVLTGGGGYTF | TGTGCCAGCAGTGTTTTGACAGGGGGAGGCGGCTACACCTTC | TRBJ1-2 | NA | TRBD1 | TRBV28
CASSPPWDRDMNTEAFF | TGTGCCAGCAGCCCTCCCTGGGACAGGGATATGAACACTGAAGCTTTCTTT | TRBJ1-1 | NA | TRBD1 | TRBV6-4
CASSSQGSNTGELFF | TGTGCCAGCAGCTCTCAGGGGTCGAACACCGGGGAGCTGTTTTTT | TRBJ2-2 | once | NA | TRBV7-3
CASSLRREYDEQYF | TGTGCCAGCAGCTTACGGCGGGAGTACGACGAGCAGTACTTC | TRBJ2-7 | NA | TRBD2 | TRBV11-2
CASSIGNRVGIYGYTF | TGTGCCAGTAGTATAGGTAACCGCGTCGGGATCTATGGCTACACCTTC | TRBJ1-2 | NA | NA | TRBV19
CASSQGSGIDEQFF | TGTGCCAGCAGCCAAGGATCGGGAATTGATGAGCAGTTCTTC | TRBJ2-1 | NA | NA | TRBV3-1/TRBV3-2
CASTLSRTSGQETQYF | TGCGCCAGCACCCTCAGCAGGACTAGCGGTCAAGAGACCCAGTACTTC | TRBJ2-5 | few | TRBD2 | TRBV5-1
CSVAFNLNYGYTF | TGCAGCGTCGCTTTTAATCTAAACTATGGCTACACCTTC | TRBJ1-2 | NA | NA | TRBV29-1
CASSLWGRGDYGYTF | TGTGCCAGCAGTTTATGGGGCAGGGGGGACTATGGCTACACCTTC | TRBJ1-2 | NA | TRBD1 | TRBV27
CASTRQGHQPQHF | TGTGCCAGTACCCGACAGGGTCATCAGCCCCAGCATTTT | TRBJ1-5 | NA | TRBD1 | TRBV19
CASSRGSLRLETQYF | TGTGCCAGCAGCCGTGGGAGTCTTCGATTAGAGACCCAGTACTTC | TRBJ2-5 | NA | NA | TRBV5-8
CAIRRDSETTGYTF | TGTGCCATCAGGCGGGACAGCGAAACAACTGGCTACACCTTC | TRBJ1-2 | NA | TRBD1 | TRBV10-3